The 14 T cell receptor beta chains listed next were all sequenced from one sample in a study of T cells expressing NK-cell markers. TCRdb re-called the 5' RACE reads; every CDR3 protein appears as one record, without DNA. The table counts under 500,000 distinct CDR3 sequences; 7.3% lies in the top ten. The sequencing input was blood T cells: a sorted CD56 or NKG2C T cell subset, CD4+ or CD8+ T cells, or bulk PBMC T cells (not recorded which). Every receptor here comes from a woman between 18 and 70 years old in good health.

Here the CDR3 reads CAWDRGNEQFF. V is TRBV30 and J is TRBJ2-1; TCRdb proposes TRBD1, but this gene call is untestable without DNA. This CDR3 spans 11 amino acids. Germline V gives CDR1 GTSNPN, CDR2 SVGIG (reference sequence).

The V call is TRBV11-2, the J call TRBJ1-6; TCRdb returns TRBD1, unconfirmable since there is no DNA. The CDR3 covers 15 residues. Germline V gene lookup returns CDR1 SGHAT and CDR2 FQNNGV. This chain's CDR3 is CASSSKTGSNSPLHF.

The V call is TRBV27, the J call TRBJ2-2; TCRdb's D call of TRBD2 is untestable without DNA. This CDR3 is 19 amino acids long. Looked up from germline, CDR1 is MNHEY and CDR2 is SMNVEV (reference sequence). The CDR3 sequence: CASSLSRLAGGRNTGELFF.

This chain joins TRBV30 and TRBJ2-3; TCRdb's D call of TRBD1 is untestable without DNA. The CDR3 consists of 13 residues. Per the germline V gene, CDR1 is GTSNPN and CDR2 is SVGIG (reference sequence). The CDR3 is CAWSPRTRDTQYF.

The chain combines TRBV4-1 with TRBJ2-1; the TCRdb call, TRBD1, lacks DNA for checking. The germline V gene encodes CDR1 MGHRA and CDR2 YSYEKL. This CDR3 is built from 17 residues. CDR3 residues: CASSQDVAGGVYNEQFF.

This sequence joins TRBV19 and TRBJ2-1; TCRdb calls TRBD2, which cannot be checked without DNA. Looked up from germline, CDR1 is LNHDA and CDR2 is SQIVND (reference sequence). The CDR3 extends over 16 amino acids. CDR3: CASRGLAGEAYNEQFF.

J is TRBJ2-1 and V is TRBV29-1. The CDR3 spans 16 residues. The germline V gene has CDR1 SQVTM and CDR2 ANQGSEA. The CDR3 here is CSGATGVASSYNEQFF.

The genes are TRBV12-3 or TRBV12-4 and TRBJ2-5; TCRdb's D call, TRBD1, is unchecked because there is no DNA. The CDR3 has 13 amino acids. The CDR3: CASSGGVQETQYF.

This sequence joins TRBV7-9 and TRBJ2-2; TCRdb designates TRBD2, a call that cannot be tested without DNA. Germline V gene data show CDR1 as SEHNR and CDR2 as FQNEAQ (reference sequence). The CDR3 has 17 amino acids. The CDR3 sequence is CASSLVRVGANTGELFF.

This chain connects TRBV9 to TRBJ2-5; TCRdb's D call of TRBD2 is untestable without DNA. The germline V gene encodes CDR1 SGDLS and CDR2 YYNGEE. CDR3 length: 13 amino acids. CDR3 region: CASSPSGVGTQYF.

The chain joins TRBV20-1 to TRBJ2-7. Germline lookup yields CDR1 DFQATT and CDR2 SNEGSKA (reference sequence). The CDR3 consists of 13 residues. This chain's CDR3 is CSAPKALSYEQYF.

The chain joins TRBV7-2 to TRBJ2-5; TCRdb calls TRBD1, which cannot be checked without DNA. The CDR3 covers 14 residues. Germline V gene data show CDR1 as SGHTA and CDR2 as FQGNSA. CDR3 loop: CASSWGGTQETQYF.

The chain joins TRBV19 to TRBJ2-1; TCRdb proposes TRBD2, but this gene call is untestable without DNA. CDR1 is LNHDA, CDR2 SQIVND, per germline (reference sequence). The CDR3 contains 14 residues. CDR3 amino acids: CASSARLAGNEQFF.

The chain is built from TRBV10-3 and TRBJ2-7. CDR1 is ENHRY, CDR2 SYGVKD, per germline. The CDR3 is made up of 12 amino acids. This chain's CDR3 is CAIRPSALEQYF.